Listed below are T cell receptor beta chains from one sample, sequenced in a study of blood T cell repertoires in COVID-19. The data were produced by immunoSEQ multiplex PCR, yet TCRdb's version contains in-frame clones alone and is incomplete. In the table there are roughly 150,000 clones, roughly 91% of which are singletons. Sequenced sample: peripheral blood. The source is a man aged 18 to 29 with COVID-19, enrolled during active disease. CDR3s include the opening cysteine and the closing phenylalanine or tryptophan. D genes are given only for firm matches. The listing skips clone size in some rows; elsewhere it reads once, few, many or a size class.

CASSQDSGGGSDTQYF	TGTGCCAGCAGTCAAGATAGCGGGGGGGGCTCAGATACGCAGTATTTT	once	TRBJ2-3	TRBV27	TRBD2
CASSYSREQFF	TGTGCCAGCAGTTACTCGCGCGAGCAGTTCTTC	.	TRBJ2-1	TRBV6-2/TRBV6-3	.
CASSGLAGAREQFF	TGTGCCAGCAGTGGGCTAGCGGGAGCAAGGGAGCAGTTCTTC	.	TRBJ2-1	TRBV27	TRBD2
CASRNRGYSNQPQHF	TGTGCCAGCAGGAACAGGGGTTATAGCAATCAGCCCCAGCATTTT	.	TRBJ1-5	TRBV28	TRBD1
CASSWSNSGNTIYF	TGTGCCAGCAGTTGGAGCAACTCTGGAAACACCATATATTTT	once	TRBJ1-3	TRBV28	.
CASSFGEDEQYF	TGCGCCAGCAGCTTCGGGGAGGACGAGCAGTACTTC	.	TRBJ2-7	TRBV5-1	.
CASSVGTGVYNEQFF	TGTGCCAGCAGCGTAGGGACAGGGGTTTACAATGAGCAGTTCTTC	once	TRBJ2-1	TRBV9	TRBD1
CASSFSGSYTGELFF	TGTGCCAGCAGCTTTTCGGGAAGTTATACCGGGGAGCTGTTTTTT	.	TRBJ2-2	TRBV7-8	.
CASAREALREGTGELFF	TGTGCCAGCGCTCGGGAAGCGCTGCGGGAGGGCACCGGGGAGCTGTTTTTT	.	TRBJ2-2	TRBV28	TRBD2
CASSSITGIEYEQYF	TGTGCCAGCAGTTCTATCACAGGGATAGAGTACGAGCAGTACTTC	once	TRBJ2-7	TRBV28	.
CASSLIGSSYNEQFF	TGTGCCAGCAGCTTAATAGGGAGCTCCTACAATGAGCAGTTCTTC	.	TRBJ2-1	TRBV5-4	.
CAIRGSGSNEQFF	TGTGCCATCAGGGGTAGCGGGAGCAATGAGCAGTTCTTC	.	TRBJ2-1	TRBV6-5	TRBD2
CATSSSYRREGSYEQYF	TGTGCCACCAGCAGTAGCTACAGAAGGGAGGGCTCCTACGAGCAGTACTTC	once	TRBJ2-7	TRBV15	TRBD2
CASSPVRASGRNEQFF	TGTGCCAGCAGCCCGGTTAGGGCTAGCGGGAGGAATGAGCAGTTCTTC	once	TRBJ2-1	TRBV7-8	TRBD2
CASSLIGGRTYNEQFF	TGTGCCAGCAGCTTAATCGGGGGGCGCACCTACAATGAGCAGTTCTTC	.	TRBJ2-1	TRBV7-3	.
CASSYSLGETYGYTF	TGTGCCAGCAGCTACTCCCTCGGGGAAACCTATGGCTACACCTTC	once	TRBJ1-2	TRBV7-9	.
CASSDRNQPQHF	TGTGCCAGCAGTGACAGGAATCAGCCCCAGCATTTT	.	TRBJ1-5	TRBV2	.
CASNLLRGLQSSYNEQFF	TGTGCCAGCAACTTACTGCGAGGACTTCAAAGCTCCTACAATGAGCAGTTCTTC	.	TRBJ2-1	TRBV7-2	.
CAWRPAGNYEQYF	TGTGCCTGGAGACCAGCGGGGAACTACGAGCAGTACTTC	once	TRBJ2-7	TRBV30	TRBD2
CASGSTGDPGNQPQHF	TGTGCCAGCGGCAGCACAGGGGATCCTGGCAATCAGCCCCAGCATTTT	.	TRBJ1-5	TRBV28	TRBD1
CASTSGAGSYEQYF	TGTGCCAGCACCTCAGGGGCTGGATCCTACGAGCAGTACTTC	.	TRBJ2-7	TRBV28	.
CASSSQPGSQETQYF	TGTGCTAGCAGCTCCCAGCCGGGTAGCCAAGAGACCCAGTACTTC	.	TRBJ2-5	TRBV7-7	.
CASSISGGLFTDTQYF	TGTGCCAGTAGTATTTCGGGGGGCCTCTTCACAGATACGCAGTATTTT	.	TRBJ2-3	TRBV19	.
CASSQTGTSGNNEQFF	TGTGCCAGCAGCCAAACCGGGACTAGCGGGAACAATGAGCAGTTCTTC	.	TRBJ2-1	TRBV11-3	TRBD2
CASSVEQGRLGSRGQFF	TGTGCCAGCAGCGTAGAACAGGGTCGATTAGGGAGCAGGGGGCAGTTCTTC	once	TRBJ2-1	TRBV9	.
CASSPRTGNYEQYF	TGTGCCAGCTCACCAAGGACAGGGAACTACGAGCAGTACTTC	.	TRBJ2-7	TRBV18	TRBD1
CASSSGGGPRETQYF	TGTGCCAGCAGCTCTGGGGGGGGTCCGAGGGAGACCCAGTACTTC	.	TRBJ2-5	TRBV5-4	TRBD2
CASSSRRGTGSGYTF	TGTGCCAGTAGTTCCCGAAGGGGAACAGGGAGTGGCTACACCTTC	.	TRBJ1-2	TRBV19	.